Presented here are 26 T cell receptor beta chains from one specimen sequenced in a study of blood T cell repertoires in COVID-19 (dated by TCRdb to 2020 to 2021). Library preparation used the immunoSEQ multiplex PCR assay. This immuneACCESS table, as held by TCRdb, lists in-frame sequences with V and J called but not all clones. Of the missing ones, under half trace to an unresolved V gene in checked studies; the others have no known cause. This sample lists 150,000 to 180,000 clones; 80% were detected once. The ten largest clonotypes hold about 0.5% of the sample. The sequencing input was peripheral blood. Receptor source: a man in his sixties with acute or convalescent COVID-19.

The chain carries TRBV7-2 and TRBJ2-7; 7 bases fit TRBD1. This CDR3 has 15 residues. Germline lookup yields CDR1 SGHTA and CDR2 FQGNSA. The trim removed 0 bases at V and 2 bases at J, leaving 4 bases unmatched. In nucleotides, the CDR3 is TGTGCCAGCAGCTTAGCGGTTGGGACAGCCTACGAGCAGTACTTC. It encodes CASSLAVGTAYEQYF.

This clone occurred a few times. The V and J genes are TRBV5-8 and TRBJ2-2; TRBD1 matches at 10 bases. Trimming removed 5 bases from V and 1 base from J; junction bases left unmatched: 5. Germline V gene data show CDR1 as SGHTS and CDR2 as YDEGEE. The CDR3 consists of 16 residues. Here the CDR3 reads CASRYDRGRNTGELFF. The CDR3 DNA follows: TGTGCCAGCAGATACGACAGGGGGCGGAACACCGGGGAGCTGTTTTTT.

The chain employs TRBV19 and TRBJ2-3, with 9 bases that match TRBD2. The CDR3 loop spans 16 amino acids. Trimming removed 5 bases from V and 1 base from J; junction bases left unmatched: 7. Per germline, CDR1 LNHDA and CDR2 SQIVND (reference sequence). CDR3 protein: CASSVLAGEGTDTQYF. CDR3 nucleotides: TGTGCCAGTAGTGTCTTAGCGGGAGAGGGCACAGATACGCAGTATTTT.

The V call is TRBV3-1 (or the pseudogene TRBV3-2), the J call TRBJ2-7; TRBD1 agrees at 10 bases. The CDR3 is 15 residues long. The trim removed 4 bases at V and 5 bases at J, leaving 8 bases unmatched. CDR1 is LGHDT, CDR2 YNNKEL, per germline (reference sequence). CDR3 residues: CASSRPGQGMNEQYF. CDR3 sequence (DNA): TGTGCCAGCAGCCGGCCGGGACAGGGGATGAACGAGCAGTACTTC.

The J gene is TRBJ2-5, the V gene TRBV7-8, with 10 bases that match TRBD2. CDR1 is SGHVS and CDR2 is FQNEAQ in the germline V gene. The V segment lost 3 bases and the J segment 5 bases; nucleotides outside the gene matches: 9. The CDR3 has 16 residues. This chain's CDR3 is CASSFGSGGPGETQYF. In nucleotides, the CDR3 is TGTGCCAGCAGCTTCGGTAGCGGGGGGCCGGGGGAGACCCAGTACTTC.

The chain employs TRBV2 and TRBJ1-5, with a possible D match to TRBD1 (5 bases). CDR1 and CDR2 (germline): SNHLY, FYNNEI. V dropped 8 bases and J dropped 3 bases, with 17 bases sitting between them. This CDR3 is built from 15 residues. The CDR3 loop reads CASSPGGISNQPQHF. CDR3 DNA: TGTGCCAGCTCCCCGGGGGGGATCTCCAATCAGCCCCAGCATTTT.

This clone has a single count. The V gene is TRBV9, the J gene TRBJ2-1; 10 nucleotides match TRBD2. The CDR3 runs 15 residues. Germline V gives CDR1 SGDLS, CDR2 YYNGEE. V gave up 3 bases and J gave up 8 bases; unmatched junction bases: 8. This chain's CDR3 is CASSAIAGGVYEQFF. In DNA, the CDR3 is TGTGCCAGCAGCGCGATAGCGGGAGGTGTATATGAGCAGTTCTTC.

The table lists this clone with a count of one. The J gene is TRBJ1-4, the V gene TRBV7-9; 9 bases are a match to TRBD1. The V and J ends lost 5 bases and 7 bases, in that order; junction bases with no gene match: 8. There are 15 residues in the CDR3. CDR1 is SEHNR and CDR2 is FQNEAQ in the germline V gene (reference sequence). CDR3 nucleotide sequence: TGTGCCAGCAGCGAACCGGGACAGGGAGGTGAAAAACTGTTTTTT. It specifies CASSEPGQGGEKLFF.

The chain joins TRBV5-1 to TRBJ1-1; 9 bases align to TRBD1. The germline V gene has CDR1 SGHRS and CDR2 YFSETQ. V lost 0 bases to trimming and J lost 4 bases; unmatched junction nucleotides: 10. The CDR3 contains 17 residues. CDR3 bases: TGCGCCAGCAGCTTGGGGACCCTGGGACAGGGCGGCACTGAAGCTTTCTTT. This sequence encodes CASSLGTLGQGGTEAFF. Complete variable domain (other parts from reference TRBV5-1 and TRBJ1-1): KAGVTQTPRYLIKTRGQQVTLSCSPISGHRSVSWYQQTPGQGLQFLFEYFSETQRNKGNFPGRFSGRQFSNSRSEMNVSTLELGDSALYLCASSLGTLGQGGTEAFFGQGTRLTVV.

This clone was seen more than once but under ten times. The rearrangement joins TRBV11-2 to TRBJ2-5, with D tentatively TRBD1 (5 bases). Germline V gene data show CDR1 as SGHAT and CDR2 as FQNNGV. The CDR3 spans 13 residues. Deletions cut 5 bases from V and 3 bases from J, with 10 bases between. The CDR3 DNA is TGTGCCAGCAGCCGCGACAGTAAAGAGACCCAGTACTTC. Translation gives CASSRDSKETQYF.

The V and J genes are TRBV4-1 and TRBJ2-1; 7 bases agree with TRBD1. The V and J ends lost 0 bases and 6 bases, in that order; junction bases with no gene match: 5. The CDR3 covers 15 residues. Germline V gene data show CDR1 as MGHRA and CDR2 as YSYEKL. CDR3 coding DNA: TGCGCCAGCAGCCAAGATGACAGGGTTGGCAATGAGCAGTTCTTC. Its protein is CASSQDDRVGNEQFF.

The J gene is TRBJ1-2, the V gene TRBV9; D uncertain. Deletions cut 0 bases from V and 2 bases from J, with 8 bases between. Germline CDR1 and CDR2: SGDLS and YYNGEE. The CDR3 sequence is 14 residues long. As DNA, the CDR3 is TGTGCCAGCAGCGTAGTTGGGCAGAACTATGGCTACACCTTC. Protein sequence: CASSVVGQNYGYTF.

This chain connects TRBV5-4 to TRBJ2-2, with D maybe TRBD2 (7 bases). CDR1 and CDR2 (germline): SGHNT, YYREEE (reference sequence). V was shortened by 5 bases and J by 3 bases, with 17 bases between the two germline ends. The CDR3 loop spans 16 amino acids. The CDR3 region is CASRGGGRTDTGELFF. Written as DNA, the CDR3 is TGTGCCAGCAGAGGGGGGGGGAGGACGGACACCGGGGAGCTGTTTTTT.

This clone was seen more than once but under ten times. The chain uses TRBV4-1 and TRBJ1-5; D is undetermined. The CDR3 extends over 17 amino acids. V shed 4 bases and J shed 0 bases, with 16 bases lying between them. CDR1 and CDR2 (germline): MGHRA, YSYEKL. In nucleotides, the CDR3 is TGCGCCAGCAGCCGCAACCAAGCACAGAATAGCAATCAGCCCCAGCATTTT. It specifies CASSRNQAQNSNQPQHF.

The chain uses TRBV7-3 and TRBJ1-1; D gene ambiguous. Trimming left V 0 bases short and J 1 base short, with 3 bases between. Germline values: CDR1 SGHTA, CDR2 FQGTGA. The CDR3 length is 13 residues. The CDR3 region has the DNA TGTGCCAGCAGCTTAACCAGGAACACTGAAGCTTTCTTT. Encoded protein: CASSLTRNTEAFF.

The chain recombines TRBV5-1 with TRBJ2-3; 7 nucleotides match TRBD1. This CDR3 has 14 amino acids. Trimming at V came to 3 bases and at J to 4 bases, leaving 5 bases not matched to a gene. Germline CDR1 is SGHRS and CDR2 is YFSETQ. CDR3 residues: CASSSGTASDTQYF. CDR3 nucleotides: TGCGCCAGCAGCTCCGGGACAGCTTCAGATACGCAGTATTTT.

This clone was observed a handful of times. V usage is TRBV6-6 and J usage is TRBJ2-7; 9 bases are shared with TRBD2. V was clipped by 2 bases and J by 7 bases; unmatched bases: 12. There are 16 residues in the CDR3. CDR1 MNHNY and CDR2 SVGAGI come from the germline V gene (reference sequence). The CDR3 region has the DNA TGTGCCAGCAGTTACGCGGCTAGCGGGACTAGGAGTGAGCAGTACTTC. This sequence encodes CASSYAASGTRSEQYF.

The chain has TRBV6-5 and TRBJ2-2, with TRBD2 matching 8 bases. Germline-derived CDR1 and CDR2 are MNHEY and SVGAGI. The CDR3 is 13 amino acids. J was trimmed by 5 bases and V by 8 bases; bases with no gene match: 4. The CDR3 sequence is CASGPGGTGELFF. The CDR3 nucleotides read TGTGCCAGCGGCCCGGGGGGGACCGGGGAGCTGTTTTTT.

Only a few counts were recorded for this clone. V is TRBV2 and J is TRBJ1-2, with unresolved D. Trimming removed 3 bases from V and 4 bases from J, with 6 bases in between. CDR1 is SNHLY, CDR2 FYNNEI, per germline. The CDR3 contains 12 residues. The CDR3, as DNA: TGTGCCAGCAGTGAGAGGGTCTATGGCTACACCTTC. Translating gives CASSERVYGYTF.

This sequence joins TRBV24-1 and TRBJ1-2; D gene unclear. The CDR3 is 13 amino acids. Trimming cost V 4 bases and J 6 bases, with 11 bases left between them. Germline-derived CDR1 and CDR2 are KGHDR and SFDVKD. For the CDR3, the DNA is TGTGCCACCAGTGAACTAAGGAGCGATGGCTACACCTTC. This translates into CATSELRSDGYTF.

The chain links TRBV4-2 to TRBJ2-5, with D maybe TRBD2 (6 bases). Germline V gives CDR1 LGHNA, CDR2 YNFKEQ. V lost 0 bases and J 7 bases, leaving 24 bases between the germline ends. The CDR3 sequence is 18 residues long. This CDR3 is CASSQESTGGAPRGTQYF. DNA of the CDR3: TGTGCCAGCAGCCAAGAATCAACCGGGGGTGCCCCCCGTGGGACCCAGTACTTC.

The V call is TRBV27, the J call TRBJ2-1; 12 nucleotides align to TRBD2. The CDR3 totals 23 residues. CDR1 and CDR2 (germline): MNHEY, SMNVEV (reference sequence). V lost 3 bases, J lost 0 bases, and 21 bases stayed unmatched. This chain's CDR3 is CASSFHLITGLAGRRSSYNEQFF. CDR3 in DNA: TGTGCCAGCAGTTTCCACCTCATAACGGGACTAGCGGGCCGTCGGAGCTCCTACAATGAGCAGTTCTTC.

This chain links TRBV28 with TRBJ2-3, with D possibly being TRBD1 (5 bases). Trimming pared 6 bases from V and 8 bases from J, leaving 21 bases between. Germline CDR1 and CDR2: MDHEN and SYDVKM. The CDR3 covers 15 residues. CDR3 in amino acids: CASSPTARAQGTQYF. In nucleotides, the CDR3 is TGTGCCAGCAGCCCCACCGCCAGGGCTCAGGGTACGCAGTATTTT.

The chain recombines TRBV27 with TRBJ2-2, with 11 positions matching TRBD1. This CDR3 contains 17 residues. Germline V lookup: CDR1 MNHEY, CDR2 SMNVEV (reference sequence). J gave up 4 bases and V 6 bases, and 10 bases lay outside the gene matches. The CDR3 reads CASSDRGQGVTTGELFF. The DNA for the CDR3 is TGTGCCAGCAGCGATCGGGGACAGGGGGTGACCACCGGGGAGCTGTTTTTT.

V usage is TRBV19 and J usage is TRBJ2-2; tentative D call: TRBD1 (6 bases). The germline gives CDR1 LNHDA, CDR2 SQIVND (reference sequence). V shed 6 bases and J shed 0 bases, with 11 bases lying between them. This CDR3 region has 15 residues. CDR3 region: CASSRTVPNTGELFF. CDR3 nucleotides: TGTGCCAGTAGCCGGACAGTTCCGAACACCGGGGAGCTGTTTTTT.

On this clone: This sample also contains other DNA sequences that code for the same CDR3. The chain uses TRBV7-2 and TRBJ1-1, with TRBD1 matching 8 bases. The CDR3 sequence is 14 residues long. The trim removed 3 bases at V and 4 bases at J, leaving 4 bases unmatched. Germline CDR1 SGHTA, CDR2 FQGNSA. The DNA for the CDR3 is TGTGCCAGCAGCTTGCAGGGGGCGGGCACTGAAGCTTTCTTT. Amino acid sequence: CASSLQGAGTEAFF. Full variable domain (remainder filled in from reference TRBV7-2 and TRBJ1-1): GAGVSQSPSNKVTEKGKDVELRCDPISGHTALYWYRQSLGQGLEFLIYFQGNSAPDKSGLPSDRFSAERTGGSVSTLTIQRTQQEDSAVYLCASSLQGAGTEAFFGQGTRLTVV.